This passage covers 8 T cell receptor beta chains from one sample sequenced in a study of T cells after yellow fever vaccination. TCRdb re-called the 5' RACE reads through MiXCR, storing one row per CDR3 protein. The sample shows 300,000 to 450,000 distinct CDR3 sequences, 6.2% of them seen only once. Sequences were derived from PBMCs, sampled 5 days after the yellow fever booster vaccination. These receptors were obtained from a man aged 25 to 45 who received the YFV17D yellow fever vaccine.

V and J are TRBV6-5 and TRBJ2-1; the D gene is possibly TRBD1 (5 bases). There are 13 residues in the CDR3. Germline V gene data show CDR1 as MNHEY and CDR2 as SVGAGI. Trimming took off 0 bases at V and 16 bases at J, with 16 bases between the two ends. The CDR3 bases are TGTGCCAGCAGTTACTCGAGAGGCTCACAGGAATTCTTC. Translated: CASSYSRGSQEFF.

This clonotype appeared many times. The CDR3 protein is CASSSIQGLAGFNEQFF. The CDR3 DNA is TGTGCCAGCAGCTCAATCCAAGGGCTAGCGGGCTTCAATGAGCAGTTCTTC. This chain joins TRBV7-9 and TRBJ2-1; TRBD2 matches at 8 bases. V shed 4 bases, J shed 6 bases, and the junction held 14 bases outside the gene matches. CDR1 and CDR2 (germline): SEHNR, FQNEAQ (reference sequence). This CDR3 contains 17 residues.

This clonotype was found a few times. The V call is TRBV5-6, the J call TRBJ1-6, with D possibly matching TRBD1 (5 bases). Germline loops: CDR1 SGHDT, CDR2 YYEEEE. CDR3 length equals 14 residues. V lost 4 bases, J lost 9 bases, and 14 bases lay in between. The CDR3 region is CASSKGTGSSPLHF. The CDR3 region has the DNA TGTGCCAGCAGCAAAGGGACGGGGAGTTCACCCCTCCACTTT.

This clonotype was seen a few times. The chain couples TRBV20-1 to TRBJ2-1; D is ambiguous. This CDR3 has 12 residues. Deletions cut 1 base from V and 8 bases from J, with 9 bases between. Looked up from germline, CDR1 is DFQATT and CDR2 is SNEGSKA (reference sequence). CDR3 residues: CSARARPDEQFF. Written as DNA, the CDR3 is TGCAGTGCTAGAGCCAGACCCGATGAGCAGTTCTTC.

This clonotype was seen ten or more times. V gene TRBV12-3 or TRBV12-4 combines with J gene TRBJ2-3, with 14 bases that match TRBD2. The CDR3 runs to 17 residues. Germline trimming cut 6 bases from V and 2 bases from J; bases unmatched to any gene: 7. CDR3 sequence (DNA): TGTGCCAGCAGCCACGGGACTAGCGGGAGTAACACAGATACGCAGTATTTT. Protein product: CASSHGTSGSNTDTQYF.

V is TRBV20-1 and J is TRBJ2-7; 7 positions agree with TRBD2. J was trimmed by 6 bases and V by 0 bases; bases with no gene match: 8. CDR1 and CDR2 (germline): DFQATT, SNEGSKA (reference sequence). The CDR3 runs 14 residues. The CDR3 is CSARDQTSAREQYF. CDR3 in DNA: TGCAGTGCTAGAGATCAAACTAGCGCACGCGAGCAGTACTTC.

This clonotype has a count of ten or more. The V gene is TRBV25-1, the J gene TRBJ2-1; the D call may be TRBD1 or TRBD2 (5 bases each). Germline lookup yields CDR1 MGHDK and CDR2 SYGVNS. Trimming removed 4 bases from V and 8 bases from J, with 12 bases in between. This CDR3 region has 13 residues. As DNA, the CDR3 is TGTGCCAGCAGTGCAGGGCTAGCAGATGAGCAGTTCTTC. This sequence encodes CASSAGLADEQFF.

The chain couples TRBV7-9 to TRBJ2-5; D remains unclear. The CDR3 runs to 14 residues. Looked up from germline, CDR1 is SEHNR and CDR2 is FQNEAQ (reference sequence). The V end was cut by 5 bases, the J end by 3 bases, with 13 bases between. The CDR3 spells CASSSAVGEETQYF. As DNA, the CDR3 is TGTGCCAGCAGCAGCGCAGTCGGTGAAGAGACCCAGTACTTC. The full variable domain, rest sourced from reference TRBV7-9 and TRBJ2-5, is DTGVSQNPRHKITKRGQNVTFRCDPISEHNRLYWYRQTLGQGPEFLTYFQNEAQLEKSRLLSDRFSAERPKGSFSTLEIQRTEQGDSAMYLCASSSAVGEETQYFGPGTRLLVL.